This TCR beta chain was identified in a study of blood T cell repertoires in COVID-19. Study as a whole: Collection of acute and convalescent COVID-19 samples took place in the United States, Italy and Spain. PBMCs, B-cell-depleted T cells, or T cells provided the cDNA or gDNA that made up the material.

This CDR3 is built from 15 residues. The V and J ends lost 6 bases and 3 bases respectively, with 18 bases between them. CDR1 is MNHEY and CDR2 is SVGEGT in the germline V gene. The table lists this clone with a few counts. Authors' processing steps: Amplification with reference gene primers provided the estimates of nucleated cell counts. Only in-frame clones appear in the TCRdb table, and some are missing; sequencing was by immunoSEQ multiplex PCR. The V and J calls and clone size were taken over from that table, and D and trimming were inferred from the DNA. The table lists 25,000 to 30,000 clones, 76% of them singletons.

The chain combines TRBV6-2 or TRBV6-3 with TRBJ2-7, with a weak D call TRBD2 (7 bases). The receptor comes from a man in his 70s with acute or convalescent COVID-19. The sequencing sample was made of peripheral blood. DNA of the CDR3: TGTGCCAGCAGGCCTGGTTGGGGGGGCGGCTACGAGCAGTACTTC. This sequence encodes CASRPGWGGGYEQYF.